This T cell receptor beta chain was obtained from a study of shared clonotypes between healthy human individuals. Points from the study as a whole: Among several donors, approximately 5% of naive CD4 clonotypes were found in common. Depth of sequencing was expected to influence donor clonotype sharing.

The naive CD8 fraction comprised CD45RO-negative cells positively selected for CCR7 and excluded terminally differentiated effector memory CD45RA+ cells. TCRdb's table, derived via immunoSEQ multiplex PCR, lists solely in-frame clones and lacks some. The profile shows around 2.1 million clones, about 93% of them singletons. A single count supports this clone. What it binds is unknown. Sequenced: naive CD8+ T cells from PBMCs. The source of this sequence is a man between 18 and 29 years old in good health. Some clones in this sample may be carry-over from other donors' samples.

The CDR3 region is CASSDQRERGNTGELFF. For the CDR3, the DNA is TGTGCCAGCAGCGACCAAAGGGAGCGAGGGAACACCGGGGAGCTGTTTTTT. This chain uses TRBV9 with TRBJ2-2; possibly TRBD2 for D (5 bases). Germline V lookup: CDR1 SGDLS, CDR2 YYNGEE. The CDR3 consists of 17 residues. V lost 3 bases and J 1 base, leaving 16 bases between the germline ends.